What follows are 31 T cell receptor beta chains derived from one specimen sequenced in a study of CDR3 diversity in severe acne. TCRdb itself ran the PCR reads through MiXCR, one entry per CDR3 protein. The table includes roughly 100,000 distinct CDR3 sequences, roughly 51% detected once. The sample comprised blood. These receptors were collected from a male donor with acne.

In this sample, this clonotype is medium-sized. This rearrangement joins TRBV24-1 to TRBJ1-2; 8 positions match TRBD1. The CDR3 loop spans 16 amino acids. J gave up 3 bases and V 3 bases, and 8 bases lay outside the gene matches. CDR1 and CDR2 from the germline V gene are KGHDR and SFDVKD. For the CDR3, the DNA is TGTGCCACCAGTGATGGACAGGGTTATCGGGACTATGGCTACACCTTC. As protein: CATSDGQGYRDYGYTF.

The V call is TRBV2, the J call TRBJ1-2, with D uncertain. Germline V gives CDR1 SNHLY, CDR2 FYNNEI. V was shortened by 2 bases and J by 3 bases, with 7 bases between the two germline ends. The CDR3 totals 13 residues. The CDR3 DNA reads as TGTGCCAGCAGTGAAAACACCGACTATGGCTACACCTTC. It yields the protein CASSENTDYGYTF.

The V gene is TRBV5-6, the J gene TRBJ2-5, with TRBD2 matching 15 bases. The CDR3 length is 17 residues. Germline-derived CDR1 and CDR2 are SGHDT and YYEEEE. With 5 bases clipped from V and 5 bases from J, the junction kept 10 bases outside the gene matches. The CDR3 region is CASSYGLAGGPRETQYF. The CDR3 DNA reads TGTGCCAGCAGTTACGGACTAGCGGGAGGGCCGAGGGAGACCCAGTACTTC.

Only a few counts were recorded for this clonotype. A much more abundant neighbour one base away suggests this may be a read error. The chain joins TRBV20-1 to TRBJ2-7, with TRBD1 matching over 10 bases. The germline CDR1 and CDR2 sequences are DFQATT and SNEGSKA (reference sequence). The CDR3 sequence is 15 residues long. The CDR3 DNA follows: TGCAGTGCTATTAGGTCCGGGACAGGGGATTACGAGCGGTACTTC. This sequence encodes CSAIRSGTGDYERYF.

The chain employs TRBV15 and TRBJ1-5; perhaps TRBD1 as D (5 bases). The V end was cut by 2 bases, the J end by 11 bases, with 16 bases between. CDR3 length equals 14 residues. The V gene's germline CDR1 is LNHNV and CDR2 YYDKDF (reference sequence). CDR3 sequence (DNA): TGTGCCACCAGCAGACAAAAGGGGTCGGAGACCCAGCATTTT. It is translated as CATSRQKGSETQHF.

This clonotype was seen many times. The chain joins TRBV12-3 or TRBV12-4 to TRBJ2-3, with 9 positions matching TRBD1. This CDR3 has 14 amino acids. The V segment lost 4 bases and the J segment 6 bases; nucleotides outside the gene matches: 5. For the CDR3, the DNA is TGTGCCAGCAGTTCCAGGACAGGGGTCGATACGCAGTATTTT. This translates into CASSSRTGVDTQYF.

The chain combines TRBV29-1 with TRBJ2-3, with 10 nucleotides matching TRBD2. Trimming cost V 5 bases and J 0 bases; bases outside gene matches: 5. From germline, CDR1 is SQVTM and CDR2 ANQGSEA. The CDR3 contains 15 residues. The CDR3 loop is CSVLPSGSSTDTQYF. Here the CDR3 DNA reads TGCAGCGTTCTCCCTAGCGGGAGCAGCACAGATACGCAGTATTTT.

The chain recombines TRBV2 with TRBJ2-7, with TRBD2 identical over 7 bases. CDR3 length: 14 residues. V was pared by 1 base and J by 4 bases, with 4 bases of the junction left unmatched. The germline CDR1 and CDR2 sequences are SNHLY and FYNNEI. Here the CDR3 DNA reads TGTGCCAGCAGTGAAGGGGCGGGGGATTACGAGCAGTACTTC. This translates into CASSEGAGDYEQYF. Drawing the rest from reference TRBV2 and TRBJ2-7, the complete variable domain is EPEVTQTPSHQVTQMGQEVILRCVPISNHLYFYWYRQILGQKVEFLVSFYNNEISEKSEIFDDQFSVERPDGSNFTLKIRSTKLEDSAMYFCASSEGAGDYEQYFGPGTRLTVT.

The sample holds one count of this clonotype. The chain recombines TRBV25-1 with TRBJ1-6, with D tentatively TRBD1 (5 bases). V shed 4 bases and J shed 7 bases, with 11 bases lying between them. The CDR3 loop spans 14 amino acids. Germline CDR1 is MGHDK and CDR2 is SYGVNS. In nucleotides, the CDR3 is TGTGCCAGCAGTGGGGGACGGCCGAATTCACCCCTCCACTTT. It specifies CASSGGRPNSPLHF.

The chain links TRBV20-1 to TRBJ2-2; D gene unclear. Trimming removed 0 bases at V and 6 bases at J, with 8 bases between. The CDR3 sequence is 13 residues long. Germline CDR1 DFQATT, CDR2 SNEGSKA (reference sequence). The CDR3, as DNA: TGCAGTGCTAGAGACGACGTTTCCGGGGAGCTGTTTTTT. Translating it yields CSARDDVSGELFF.

This clonotype was seen more than once but under ten times. This chain connects TRBV6-2 or TRBV6-3 to TRBJ2-5, with TRBD2 identical over 13 bases. Trimming took 6 bases from V and 2 from J; bases not matched to a gene: 0. The germline V gene encodes CDR1 MNHEY and CDR2 SVGEGT. This CDR3 spans 14 amino acids. CDR3 in amino acids: CASRTSGRQETQYF. Written as DNA, the CDR3 is TGTGCCAGCAGGACTAGCGGGAGGCAAGAGACCCAGTACTTC.

The V and J genes are TRBV13 and TRBJ2-3; 7 positions match TRBD2. V gave up 1 base and J gave up 8 bases; unmatched junction bases: 6. The germline V gene has CDR1 PRHDT and CDR2 FYEKMQ (reference sequence). The CDR3 has 14 amino acids. CDR3 in amino acids: CASSLAGGLITQYF. CDR3 bases: TGTGCCAGCAGCTTAGCGGGGGGATTGATTACGCAGTATTTT.

The chain has TRBV20-1 and TRBJ2-2; a weak D match, TRBD2 (6 bases). CDR3 length: 16 residues. Germline values: CDR1 DFQATT, CDR2 SNEGSKA (reference sequence). Deletions cut 0 bases from V and 1 base from J, with 12 bases between. The CDR3 DNA reads TGCAGTGCTAGAGAAGACGGAGGGCGGAACACCGGGGAGCTGTTTTTT. As protein: CSAREDGGRNTGELFF.

This clonotype occurred once. The chain couples TRBV6-5 to TRBJ1-2; no firm D call. The CDR3 totals 11 residues. Trimming stripped 6 bases from V and 12 bases from J, with 14 bases between. Germline CDR1 MNHEY, CDR2 SVGAGI. CDR3: CASRGAGGNTF. The CDR3 region has the DNA TGTGCCAGCAGGGGTGCGGGTGGAAACACCTTC.

This clonotype was seen repeatedly, ten times or more. This rearrangement joins TRBV25-1 to TRBJ2-5; perhaps TRBD2 as D (7 bases). V gave up 1 base and J gave up 5 bases, with 14 bases separating them. Germline V gene sequence: CDR1 MGHDK, CDR2 SYGVNS. The CDR3 covers 15 residues. This CDR3 reads CASSEWGGGGETQYF. The CDR3, as DNA: TGTGCCAGCAGTGAATGGGGGGGCGGAGGTGAGACCCAGTACTTC. Complete variable domain (other parts from reference TRBV25-1 and TRBJ2-5): EADIYQTPRYLVIGTGKKITLECSQTMGHDKMYWYQQDPGMELHLIHYSYGVNSTEKGDLSSESTVSRIRTEHFPLTLESARPSHTSQYLCASSEWGGGGETQYFGPGTRLLVL.

The chain employs TRBV4-2 and TRBJ2-2; possibly TRBD2 for D (5 bases). The CDR3 is made up of 13 amino acids. Trimming removed 5 bases from V and 7 bases from J, with 11 bases in between. CDR1 and CDR2 (germline): LGHNA, YNFKEQ. The CDR3 loop is CASSSREIGELFF. The CDR3 DNA is TGTGCCAGCAGCTCGAGGGAGATCGGGGAGCTGTTTTTT.

The rearrangement joins TRBV7-9 to TRBJ2-3; D ambiguous. Germline assignment: CDR1 SEHNR and CDR2 FQNEAQ (reference sequence). CDR3 length: 14 amino acids. Trimming pared 6 bases from V and 3 bases from J, leaving 13 bases between. CDR3 residues: CASSWRSATDTQYF. Written as DNA, the CDR3 is TGTGCCAGCAGTTGGCGATCGGCGACAGATACGCAGTATTTT.

Ten or more counts support this clonotype. This chain uses TRBV19 with TRBJ2-1, with 13 bases aligning to TRBD2. Germline V CDR1 and CDR2: LNHDA, SQIVND (reference sequence). The CDR3 contains 17 residues. The V and J ends lost 5 bases and 1 base, in that order; junction bases with no gene match: 5. The CDR3 DNA follows: TGTGCCAGTAGTCGGACTAGCGGGAGTAAATCCTACAATGAGCAGTTCTTC. Its translation: CASSRTSGSKSYNEQFF.

The chain employs TRBV20-1 and TRBJ2-7, with 14 bases that match TRBD2. Germline CDR1 reads DFQATT; CDR2 reads SNEGSKA (reference sequence). The CDR3 runs to 17 residues. V shed 5 bases and J 3 bases; nucleotides not matched to a gene: 12. The CDR3 spells CSADRPGLAGDFYEQYF. The CDR3 coding sequence is TGCAGTGCTGACAGACCGGGACTAGCGGGAGACTTCTACGAGCAGTACTTC.

The chain couples TRBV3-1 to TRBJ2-5; 7 nucleotides agree with TRBD2. V shed 5 bases and J 5 bases; nucleotides not matched to a gene: 8. The CDR3 runs to 14 residues. From germline, CDR1 is LGHDT and CDR2 YNNKEL (reference sequence). The CDR3, as DNA: TGTGCCAGCAGCGCTATAGCGGGTTGGGAGACCCAGTACTTC. It specifies CASSAIAGWETQYF.

This clonotype was counted between two and nine times. The chain couples TRBV5-6 to TRBJ2-7; 8 nucleotides line up with TRBD1. V gave up 3 bases and J gave up 1 base; unmatched junction bases: 6. CDR1 and CDR2 from the germline V gene are SGHDT and YYEEEE. The CDR3 is 15 residues long. The CDR3 DNA sequence: TGTGCCAGCAGCTCCGACAGGGGAAGTTCCTACGAGCAGTACTTC. Translation: CASSSDRGSSYEQYF.

The chain is built from TRBV14 and TRBJ1-1; D perhaps matches TRBD1 (6 bases). V was cut by 4 bases and J by 4 bases, with 13 bases left in between. Germline lookup yields CDR1 SGHDN and CDR2 FVKESK. The length of the CDR3 is 14 residues. The DNA for the CDR3 is TGTGCCAGCAGCCCGAGCCAGGGGATCACTGAAGCTTTCTTT. Amino acid sequence: CASSPSQGITEAFF.

This clonotype has just a few counts. J is TRBJ2-5 and V is TRBV12-3 or TRBV12-4; 10 nucleotides line up with TRBD2. CDR3 size: 15 residues. V lost 6 bases to trimming and J lost 1 base; unmatched junction nucleotides: 5. The CDR3 sequence is CASSRLAGGQETQYF. DNA of the CDR3: TGTGCCAGCAGCAGACTAGCGGGCGGCCAAGAGACCCAGTACTTC.

The V call is TRBV28, the J call TRBJ2-7; TRBD1 matches 9 bases. V trimming: 5 bases; J trimming: 5 bases; junction bases outside the gene matches: 10. CDR1 is MDHEN and CDR2 is SYDVKM in the germline V gene. This CDR3 is 15 amino acids long. In DNA form, the CDR3 reads TGTGCCAGCAGTAAGGACAGGGGATTAACCCACGAGCAGTACTTC. This gives the protein CASSKDRGLTHEQYF.

The chain links TRBV4-2 to TRBJ2-1; tentatively, D is TRBD2 (5 bases). The CDR3 contains 16 residues. Germline V gene lookup returns CDR1 LGHNA and CDR2 YNFKEQ. V was shortened by 1 base and J by 4 bases, with 14 bases between the two germline ends. The DNA for the CDR3 is TGTGCCAGCAGCCAAGTGTTAGGACTCAGGTACAATGAGCAGTTCTTC. This sequence encodes CASSQVLGLRYNEQFF.

The chain is built from TRBV2 and TRBJ2-7; D tentatively fits TRBD1 or TRBD2 (5 bases each). Per germline, CDR1 SNHLY and CDR2 FYNNEI. CDR3 length: 11 residues. V shed 9 bases and J shed 7 bases, with 13 bases lying between them. The CDR3 region has the DNA TGTGCCAGGGGGACCGGCGGGGAGCAGTACTTC. It translates to CARGTGGEQYF.

The V gene is TRBV7-6, the J gene TRBJ1-1; no clear D. V shed 5 bases and J shed 4 bases, with 11 bases lying between them. Germline-derived CDR1 and CDR2 are SGHVS and FNYEAQ. This CDR3 is built from 13 residues. Here the CDR3 DNA reads TGTGCCAGCAGCGGTTCTCGATCCACTGAAGCTTTCTTT. The encoded protein is CASSGSRSTEAFF.

The J gene is TRBJ2-3, the V gene TRBV9; tentative D call: TRBD2 (7 bases). V gave up 5 bases and J gave up 3 bases, with 25 bases separating them. The CDR3 is 18 amino acids. The germline gives CDR1 SGDLS, CDR2 YYNGEE. The CDR3 spells CASSAQGSAGRVTDTQYF. As DNA, the CDR3 is TGTGCCAGCAGTGCTCAGGGGTCGGCAGGGAGGGTGACAGATACGCAGTATTTT.

The table lists this clonotype with many counts. The V gene is TRBV6-5, the J gene TRBJ2-7; possibly TRBD2 for D (5 bases). Germline V CDR1 and CDR2: MNHEY, SVGAGI. CDR3 size: 11 residues. The V end lost 2 bases, the J end lost 6 bases, and 5 bases lay between the germline ends. The CDR3: CASSYEGEQYF. CDR3 bases: TGTGCCAGCAGTTACGAGGGCGAGCAGTACTTC.

This clonotype was recorded many times. J is TRBJ2-2 and V is TRBV24-1; no clear D. Germline loops: CDR1 KGHDR, CDR2 SFDVKD. V was pared by 3 bases and J by 3 bases, with 13 bases between. This CDR3 region has 16 residues. CDR3 sequence: CATSDPWGLDTGELFF. For the CDR3, the DNA is TGTGCCACCAGTGATCCCTGGGGATTGGACACCGGGGAGCTGTTTTTT.

The rearrangement uses TRBV7-2 and TRBJ2-2, with D possibly TRBD1 on 6 matching bases. Looked up from germline, CDR1 is SGHTA and CDR2 is FQGNSA. This CDR3 spans 15 amino acids. Trimming cost V 2 bases and J 4 bases, with 11 bases left between them. The CDR3 loop reads CASSLRGKTTGELFF. The CDR3 nucleotides read TGTGCCAGCAGCTTAAGGGGGAAAACCACCGGGGAGCTGTTTTTT.